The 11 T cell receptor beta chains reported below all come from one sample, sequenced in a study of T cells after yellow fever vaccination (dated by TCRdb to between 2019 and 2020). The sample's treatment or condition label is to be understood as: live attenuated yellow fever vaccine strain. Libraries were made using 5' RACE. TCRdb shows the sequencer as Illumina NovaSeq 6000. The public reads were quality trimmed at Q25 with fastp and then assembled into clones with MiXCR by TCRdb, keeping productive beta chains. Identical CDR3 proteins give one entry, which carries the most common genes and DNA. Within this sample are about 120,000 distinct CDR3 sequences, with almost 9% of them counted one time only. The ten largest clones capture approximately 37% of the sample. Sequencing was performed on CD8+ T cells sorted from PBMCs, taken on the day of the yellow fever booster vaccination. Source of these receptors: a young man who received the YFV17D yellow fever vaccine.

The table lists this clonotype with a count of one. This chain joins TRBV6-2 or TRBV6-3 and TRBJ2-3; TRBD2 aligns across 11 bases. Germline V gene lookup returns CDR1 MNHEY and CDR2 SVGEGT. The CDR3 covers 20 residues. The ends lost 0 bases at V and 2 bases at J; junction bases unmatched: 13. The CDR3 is CASSYSILLAGASDTDTQYF. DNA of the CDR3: TGTGCCAGCAGTTACTCGATCTTACTAGCGGGGGCCTCCGACACAGATACGCAGTATTTT.

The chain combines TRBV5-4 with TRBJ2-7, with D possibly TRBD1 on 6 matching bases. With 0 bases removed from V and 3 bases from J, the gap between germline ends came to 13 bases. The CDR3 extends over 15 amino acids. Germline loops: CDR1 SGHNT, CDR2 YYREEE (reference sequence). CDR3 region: CASSLAARGNYEQYF. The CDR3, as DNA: TGTGCCAGCAGCTTGGCAGCCAGGGGAAACTACGAGCAGTACTTC.

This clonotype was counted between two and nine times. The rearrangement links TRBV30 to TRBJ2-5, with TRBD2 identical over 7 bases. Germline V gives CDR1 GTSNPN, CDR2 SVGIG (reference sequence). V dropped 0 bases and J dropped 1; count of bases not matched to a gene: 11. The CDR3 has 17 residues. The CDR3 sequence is CAWSVPLGPGGQETQYF. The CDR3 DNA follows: TGTGCCTGGAGTGTACCCCTTGGTCCGGGGGGCCAAGAGACCCAGTACTTC.

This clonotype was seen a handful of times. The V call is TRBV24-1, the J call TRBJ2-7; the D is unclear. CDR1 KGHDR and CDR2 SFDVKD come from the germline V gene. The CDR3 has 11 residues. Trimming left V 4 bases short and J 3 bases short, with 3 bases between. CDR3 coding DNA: TGTGCCACCAGTGACAGCTACGAGCAGTACTTC. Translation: CATSDSYEQYF.

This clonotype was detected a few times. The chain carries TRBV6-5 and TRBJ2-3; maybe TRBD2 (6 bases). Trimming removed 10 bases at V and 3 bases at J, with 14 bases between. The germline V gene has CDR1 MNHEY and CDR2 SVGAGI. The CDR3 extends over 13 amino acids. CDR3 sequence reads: CATVSGLTDTQYF. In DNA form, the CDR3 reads TGTGCCACCGTAAGCGGGTTAACAGATACGCAGTATTTT.

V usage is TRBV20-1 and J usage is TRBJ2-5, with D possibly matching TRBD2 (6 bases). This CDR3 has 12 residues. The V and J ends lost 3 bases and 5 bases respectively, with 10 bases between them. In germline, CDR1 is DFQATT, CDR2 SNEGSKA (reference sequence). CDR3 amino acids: CSARGGVETQYF. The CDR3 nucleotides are TGCAGTGCTAGGGGCGGGGTTGAGACCCAGTACTTC.

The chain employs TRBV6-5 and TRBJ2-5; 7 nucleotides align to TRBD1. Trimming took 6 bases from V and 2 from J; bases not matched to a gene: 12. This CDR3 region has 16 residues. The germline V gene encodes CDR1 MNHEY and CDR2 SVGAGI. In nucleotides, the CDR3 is TGTGCCAGCAGCCCCCATCCAGGGACAGTACAAGAGACCCAGTACTTC. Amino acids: CASSPHPGTVQETQYF.

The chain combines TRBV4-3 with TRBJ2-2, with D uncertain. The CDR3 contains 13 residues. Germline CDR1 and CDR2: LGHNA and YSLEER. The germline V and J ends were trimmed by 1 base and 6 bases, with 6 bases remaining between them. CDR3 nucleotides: TGCGCCAGCAGCCAAGGGGATTCCGGGGAGCTGTTTTTT. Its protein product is CASSQGDSGELFF.

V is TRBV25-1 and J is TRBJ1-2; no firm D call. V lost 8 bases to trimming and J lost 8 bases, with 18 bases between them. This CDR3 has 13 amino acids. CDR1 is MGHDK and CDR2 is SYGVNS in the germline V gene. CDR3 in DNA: TGTGCCAGCGCTATAAGTGAATTAGAGGGCTACACCTTC. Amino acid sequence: CASAISELEGYTF.

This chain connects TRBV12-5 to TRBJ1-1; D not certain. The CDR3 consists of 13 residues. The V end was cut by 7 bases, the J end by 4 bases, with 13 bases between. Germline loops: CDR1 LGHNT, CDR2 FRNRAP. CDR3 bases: TGTGCTAGTGCTAAGAGCCGTGGCACTGAAGCTTTCTTT. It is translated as CASAKSRGTEAFF.

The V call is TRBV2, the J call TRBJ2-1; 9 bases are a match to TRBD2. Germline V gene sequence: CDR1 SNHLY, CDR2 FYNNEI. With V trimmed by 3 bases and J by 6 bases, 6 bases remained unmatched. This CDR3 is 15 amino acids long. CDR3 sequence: CASSEGSGGSNEQFF. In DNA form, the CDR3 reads TGTGCCAGCAGTGAGGGTAGCGGGGGTAGCAATGAGCAGTTCTTC.